At least ten counts were recorded for the clone carrying this T cell receptor beta chain. Its antigen is still unknown. Read sequence stops 3 residues before the CDR3 end, and the germline J gene provides the missing end. The data derive from a study of T cell clonality in common variable immunodeficiency. TCRdb's table, derived via immunoSEQ multiplex PCR, lists solely in-frame clones and lacks some. The repertoire shows roughly 34,000 clones, none seen only once; the top ten take approximately 7%. Trimming pared 3 bases from V and 1 base from J, leaving 10 bases between. Germline CDR1 reads DFQATT; CDR2 reads SNEGSKA (reference sequence). The CDR3 is 13 amino acids. General study results and limits: Common variable immunodeficiency TCR beta sequences reportedly had fewer deletions and N-nucleotide insertions.

The rearrangement links TRBV20-1 to TRBJ2-7, with D perhaps matching TRBD1 (6 bases). The sequencing sample was made of peripheral blood mononuclear cells. This sequence was found in a human donor with common variable immunodeficiency. CDR3 sequence: CSASSGQSYEQYF. The sequenced CDR3 bases are TGCAGTGCTAGTTCTGGACAGTCCTACGAG.